This T cell receptor (beta chain) appears in the sequencing data of a study of cytomegalovirus exposure and HLA in healthy donors (dated by TCRdb to about 2017). Looking at the study overall: An earlier analysis of roughly 570 of the donors reported 250 to 350 Gb of sequence data and roughly 120 million unique TCR beta sequences obtained from 180 million or so T cells. An early release that covered roughly 600 HLA-typed donors contained approximately 300 gigabases of sequencing data and around 85 million unique TCR sequences. Among the approximately 430 genotyped donors, under 90% belonged to the genetic ancestry cluster associated with self-reported Caucasian donors. The study aimed to test whether cataloging public T cell receptors could reveal signatures of past pathogen exposure. The study used immunosequencing to profile the T cell repertoires of approximately 630 subjects and linked those repertoires to cytomegalovirus serostatus. In addition to the first cohort of 500 to 850 subjects, a separate validation cohort of approximately 130 different subjects was used. To predict cytomegalovirus infection status, the study brought together high-throughput TCR immunosequencing, statistical association of individual TCRs with disease status, and machine learning. A later analysis re-examined previously published TCR beta repertoires from over 500 donors and added high-resolution HLA genotyping to investigate patterns of TCR occurrence. Rather than drawing on any new phenotypic data, the later analysis identified candidate immune exposures from TCR beta sequences and the way those sequences occurred across donors. An earlier analysis of 587 of the donors used high-throughput TCR beta sequencing to judge whether each TCR beta V gene segment behaved as functional or pseudogenic. Donor age, sex, ethnicity and CMV serostatus were compiled together with the repertoire data. A later genetic analysis used genome-wide SNP genotypes for about three fifths of the 666 donors, treating that subset as a discovery cohort. Every repertoire in the discovery cohort had been generated on one and the same sequencing platform. Class I and class II HLA loci were covered by the typing at four-digit resolution. The number of typed donors differed by locus: about 620-630 for A, B, C, DRB1 and DQB1; 500 to 550 for DQA1; approximately 610 for DPA1; and roughly 470 for DPB1. A few DR-DQ haplotypes were treated as single units for association and clustering because of strong linkage in the cohort. Across 300 to 400 genotyped donors of the cohort, an average of approximately 240,000 unique TCR beta nucleotide sequences per donor were sequenced, and around 19% of those sequences were non-productive. Here is what the overall study found, with its caveats: Sequencing depth was assumed to be roughly uniform across donors in the presence/absence analyses, though that assumption may not hold. An earlier analysis of roughly 570 of the donors showed that most TCR beta V segments appeared in productive rearrangements either about 90% or about 30% of the time, which broadly matched IMGT annotations. In both the original and validation cohorts, the classifier was reported to diagnose cytomegalovirus status with high specificity and sensitivity. According to a later analysis, parvovirus B19, influenza, CMV and Epstein-Barr virus appeared linked to several top co-occurrence clusters. Most CMV-associated TCR beta chains appeared to be HLA-restricted in a later analysis, and the HLA associations seemed to be driven largely by CMV exposure. Linkage disequilibrium might explain the correlated functional status among segregating V segments, but an unknown experimental factor could not be excluded. Some IMGT-functional V segments, including TRBV6-2 and TRBV6-3, could not be told apart with the 87-base-pair reads, so those segments were excluded. Specific HLA alleles were associated with around 18,000 TCR beta sequences at a false discovery rate of 0.05 in a later analysis. A few of the identified cytomegalovirus-associated TCR beta chains were confirmed in vitro to be specific for cytomegalovirus antigens. Because HLA typing was unavailable for some donors at each locus, only the typed subset was used in association tests. Strong co-occurrence of HLA alleles, especially DR and DQ, made assigning TCR associations to individual alleles difficult. Because counts were too low, around 17 rarely observed V segments, including chromosome 9 orphons, were left out of the earlier analysis of 587 of the donors. A further reported finding was that TCR beta sequences accurately predicted the HLA-A and HLA-B alleles for most subjects in the first cohort. V-gene and J-gene trimming of TCR beta chains was associated with a missense DCLRE1C variant in a later genetic analysis, and the association was replicated in an independent cohort. Only TCR beta chains were sequenced in this cohort, and the absence of alpha or paired-chain data limited detectable features. Most TCR sequences were seen in very few donors, while some public TCRs were found in many individuals. Compared with equally common non-associated chains, HLA-associated TCR beta chains in a later analysis were more clonally expanded and had lower generation probabilities. A cluster of highly shared sequence variants was judged likely to be a technical artifact of the sequencing pipeline. A total of about 180 TCR beta chains were listed by the study as associated with cytomegalovirus. According to a later analysis, TCR association rates differed among HLA loci, with DRB1 alleles showing the most associated TCRs and HLA-C alleles showing the fewest. The authors suggested that the approach could potentially be extended to other disease states and immunological phenotypes. A later genetic analysis reported fewer N-insertions in productive TCRs among donors in an Asian-associated ancestry cluster than the roughly 670-donor mean. The only immune exposure information available for the cohort was CMV serostatus.

Clipping removes 10 bases from V and 2 bases from J, with 4 as the unmatched junction base count. Taken from the germline V gene, the CDR1 and CDR2 loops are MDHEN and SYDVKM. The CDR3 has 13 amino acids, counting the end cysteine and phenylalanine. Here the CDR3 DNA is all that survives: 39 bases in frame from base 1. The library was built by means of the immunoSEQ multiplex PCR assay. For the multiplex PCR, a mixture combining 60 forward primers for TCR Vbeta segments and 13 reverse primers for TCR Jbeta segments was used. The CDR3 region of rearranged TCR beta genes was amplified from genomic DNA by a multiplex PCR assay. On the Illumina HiSeq System, the amplified TCR beta libraries were sequenced as 87-base-pair reads. In the original analysis: A later analysis tallied approximately 87 million unique TCR beta chains across the 666 repertoires, and around 12 million of those chains were shared by two or more donors. Raw reads were error-corrected and collapsed into unique sequences by a nearest-neighbor algorithm in which closely related sequences were merged to remove PCR and sequencing errors. To assign V, D and J gene segments, CDR3 sequences were aligned to IMGT reference sequences. Each retained sequence needed at least a six-nucleotide match to both a V gene segment and a J gene segment. A rearrangement was called productive if the CDR3 had no stop codons and remained in frame with V and J, and every other rearrangement was called non-productive. CDR3 was defined according to IMGT convention as the region running from the second conserved V-encoded cysteine to the conserved J-encoded phenylalanine. In an earlier analysis of 550 to 650 of the donors, sequences lacking an unambiguous match to a single V gene segment were excluded. In an earlier analysis of 587 of the donors, V segments were called functional above 56.7% productive rearrangements and were called segregating when the between-donor standard deviation exceeded 5%. A statistical classification framework was developed to diagnose cytomegalovirus status using the catalog of TCR beta chain sequences. In a later analysis, V and J genes were assigned by comparing TCR nucleotide sequences against IMGT/GENE-DB human TR gene sequences. A later analysis assigned CDR3 sequences and most-parsimonious VDJ recombination scenarios with the TCRdist pipeline. In a later analysis, each TCR beta chain was defined by its CDR3 amino acid sequence together with its V-gene family, and reads without a unique V-gene family were excluded. To address suspected cross-contamination and a sequencing artifact, a later analysis removed around 600 highly shared, low-generation-probability nucleotide sequences. For each public chain, a later analysis derived a clonal expansion index from normalized ranks of inferred template counts within each repertoire. Generation probabilities in a later analysis came from a VDJ recombination model fitted to out-of-frame rearrangements, and those results were checked against IGoR. In a later analysis, TCR-TCR, TCR-HLA and TCR-CMV co-occurrence was scored with hypergeometric tests, and a repertoire-size bias correction was applied to TCR pairs. In a later analysis, false discovery rates were estimated by permuting HLA or CMV assignments 20 times. In a later analysis, co-occurring TCRs were grouped with DBSCAN, and TCRdist sequence similarity was added when clustering was performed within HLA-allele-positive subsets. Repertoires with fewer than 30,000 or more than 120,000 public chains were left out of co-occurrence clustering, as were a handful of repertoires with anomalous nucleotide sharing. The table comes from immuneACCESS by way of TCRdb, which keeps in-frame sequences with V and J called. Part of the clones is missing from these tables; in studies checked, under half for an unresolved V gene and the rest for unknown reasons. V, J and clone size are those of that table, while D and trimming were read from the DNA. The sample yields 150,000 to 200,000 clones; roughly 65% were counted once. The ten largest clones take up under 5.5% of the sample.

The cohort consisted of 600 to 700 healthy bone marrow donors. Cohort members were all nominally healthy when sampled, although unrecorded immune exposures were likely present. The donor was CMV seropositive and belonged to the group of 250 to 300 seropositive cohort members. A peripheral blood sample was collected from each donor, and TCR beta sequencing was performed on peripheral blood mononuclear cells. The Qiagen DNeasy Blood Extraction Kit was used to extract genomic DNA from the blood cell samples. Notes on this clone: Its antigen is unknown. The sample holds no much larger clone one base away, and base qualities are not on file.

Material for sequencing was PBMCs. The receptor was derived from a man younger than 30 in good health and CMV-seropositive. This receptor chain uses TRBV28 and TRBJ2-3; the central 9 bases match TRBD2. The nucleotide sequence reads as follows: TGTGCCACCCTAGCGGGGACCACAGATACGCAGTATTTT. Its protein reads: CATLAGTTDTQYF.